This T cell receptor (beta chain) was documented in a study of OX40 agonist ivuxolimab in advanced cancers. Overall study findings and caveats: At 0.1 to 3.0 mg/kg, clonal expansion of CD4+ and CD8+ blood T cells had occurred by week 6.

V lost 4 bases and J lost 4; bases outside the gene matches: 4. CDR1 is SGHNT and CDR2 is YYREEE in the germline V gene (reference sequence). The CDR3 has 14 residues. As regards this clone: The antigen remains unidentified.

Profiled with immunoSEQ multiplex PCR; TCRdb holds only in-frame clones, not every one. The sample has about 69,000 clones, around 82% seen once. This rearrangement joins TRBV5-4 to TRBJ2-1, with 8 bases matching TRBD1. The source of this sequence is an adult with an advanced solid tumor such as melanoma, head and neck, liver or kidney cancer. The material was CD4+ or CD8+ T cells sorted from blood, obtained in a trial of the OX40 agonist ivuxolimab. The CDR3 region is CASSGQGRYNEQFF. CDR3 sequence (DNA): TGTGCCAGCAGCGGACAGGGAAGATACAATGAGCAGTTCTTC.